A selection of T cell receptor beta chains follows, all from one sample in a study of PD-1 blockade in classical Hodgkin lymphoma. Measured with immunoSEQ multiplex PCR; TCRdb has only the in-frame clones, and not every one. Of 100,000 or so clones in the sample, 90% are singletons; the top ten hold approximately 3%. The source was peripheral blood mononuclear cells (PBMCs), collected before the fourth cycle of nivolumab. The receptors were gathered from a human donor with classical Hodgkin lymphoma. The conserved cysteine and the conserved F or W are not part of the CDR3 here. D genes are given only for firm matches. Not every row has a clone size; where given, it reads once, few, many or a size class.

d_call clone_size v_call cdr3_aa
. . TRBV6-6 ASRVEGGGNEKLF
TRBD2 . TRBV7-8 ASSPRTSGGKVPNNEQF
. . TRBV5-6 ASSLVFVNTEAF
TRBD1 . TRBV25-1 ASSSGTGGYRNQPQH
TRBD2 . TRBV7-9 ASSWTSGGIYNEQF
. . TRBV12-5 ASGLDPGANQPQH
TRBD1 . TRBV6-5 ASSPPRQGGGYT
TRBD1 . TRBV6-4 ASSAGTARTDTQY
. . TRBV25-1 ASSDTDTQY
. . TRBV7-2 ASSFRLSGQY
TRBD2 . TRBV30 AWSVTSGAQETQY
. . TRBV5-4 ASSLEGGLSSYNEQF
. . TRBV21-1 ASSKGWDTNSPLH
. . TRBV5-1 ASSLAGGEDEKLF
TRBD2 . TRBV4-1 ASSPHRRAGGQETQY
. . TRBV2 ASSEHLGEQY
TRBD2 . TRBV28 ASSLWTSGGDSDTQY
. . TRBV28 AAPPKEVNTEAF
. . TRBV27 ASSLKWGQQPQH
. few TRBV7-6 ASSSQFSSGNTIY
TRBD1 . TRBV4-3 ASSHLGQGSYGYT
TRBD2 . TRBV9 ASSGGGVASGGPYNEQF